This T cell receptor beta chain was sequenced in a study of cytomegalovirus exposure and HLA in healthy donors. As concerns this clone: Its specificity is unknown.

Study results and caveats: Later analysis identified a missense DCLRE1C variant that was linked to TCR beta V- and J-gene trimming.

This CDR3 has 17 residues. Losses at the gene ends were 1 base for V and 5 bases for J; bases not matched to a gene: 11. Germline V lookup: CDR1 SGHAT, CDR2 FQNNGV. PCR employed 60 Vbeta and 13 Jbeta primers. Here immunoSEQ multiplex PCR was the method, and the copy in TCRdb shows in-frame clones only, minus some. The record lists 130,000 to 150,000 clones, of which the ten most abundant hold 0.75% to 1%. The sample taken for sequencing was PBMCs. The receptor was derived from a male donor in good health and CMV-seronegative. J is TRBJ2-5 and V is TRBV11-2, with 9 bases that match TRBD2. This CDR3 is CASSLVVLAGSFETQYF. The CDR3 DNA reads as TGTGCCAGCAGCTTAGTTGTCCTAGCGGGATCTTTTGAGACCCAGTACTTC.